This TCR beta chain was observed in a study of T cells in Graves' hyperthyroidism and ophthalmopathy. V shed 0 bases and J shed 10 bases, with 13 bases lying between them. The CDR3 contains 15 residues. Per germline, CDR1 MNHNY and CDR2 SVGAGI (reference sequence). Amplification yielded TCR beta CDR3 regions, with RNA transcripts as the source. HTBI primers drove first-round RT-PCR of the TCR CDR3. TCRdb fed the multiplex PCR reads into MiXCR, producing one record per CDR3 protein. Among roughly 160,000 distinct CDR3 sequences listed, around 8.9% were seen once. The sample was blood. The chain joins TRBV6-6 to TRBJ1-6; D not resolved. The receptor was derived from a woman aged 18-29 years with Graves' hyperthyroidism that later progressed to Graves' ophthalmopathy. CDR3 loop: CASSYSINGRSPLHF. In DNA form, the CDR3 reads TGTGCCAGCAGTTACTCGATAAATGGGCGATCACCCCTCCACTTT.